The 31 T cell receptor beta chains given below trace back to one sample, sequenced in a study of PD-1 blockade in classical Hodgkin lymphoma. Sequencing used immunoSEQ multiplex PCR; TCRdb keeps in-frame clones, though not all of them. The sample includes about 21,000 clones, around 65% seen only once; the top ten take 4.5% to 7.5%. Each patient relapsed following autologous stem cell transplantation, and prior brentuximab vedotin exposure differed. The specimen was peripheral blood mononuclear cells (PBMCs), collected at baseline. The receptors originated from a human donor with classical Hodgkin lymphoma.

The genes are TRBV18 and TRBJ1-1; D gene ambiguous. This CDR3 region has 16 residues. Trimming removed 0 bases at V and 0 bases at J, with 11 bases between. Germline CDR1 is KGHSH and CDR2 is LQKENI. The CDR3 DNA reads as TGTGCCAGCTCACCACCGAGCAGGACCCTGAACACTGAAGCTTTCTTT. This sequence encodes CASSPPSRTLNTEAFF.

The rearrangement links TRBV6-5 to TRBJ1-1, with 10 bases that match TRBD1. The CDR3 contains 13 residues. V lost 5 bases and J lost 4; bases outside the gene matches: 1. The V gene's germline CDR1 is MNHEY and CDR2 SVGAGI. The chain's CDR3 is CASSRTGGTEAFF. The CDR3 DNA is TGTGCCAGCAGTAGGACAGGGGGCACTGAAGCTTTCTTT.

The chain combines TRBV11-2 with TRBJ1-5; 7 bases are a match to TRBD1. CDR1 is SGHAT, CDR2 FQNNGV, per germline. CDR3 length: 14 amino acids. J lost 1 base, V lost 3 bases, and 0 bases had no gene match. This CDR3 reads CASSFRGSNQPQHF. CDR3 sequence (DNA): TGTGCCAGCAGCTTCAGGGGGAGCAATCAGCCCCAGCATTTT.

The genes are TRBV28 and TRBJ1-5, with D possibly TRBD1 on 6 matching bases. Per the germline V gene, CDR1 is MDHEN and CDR2 is SYDVKM. The CDR3 spans 15 residues. V was cut by 3 bases and J by 7 bases, with 16 bases left in between. The chain's CDR3 is CASSFYDRLGQPQHF. CDR3 nucleotide sequence: TGTGCCAGCAGTTTCTACGACAGGTTAGGACAGCCCCAGCATTTT.

This rearrangement joins TRBV5-4 to TRBJ2-5; TRBD1 aligns across 7 bases. J gave up 5 bases and V 4 bases, and 8 bases lay outside the gene matches. From germline, CDR1 is SGHNT and CDR2 YYREEE (reference sequence). The CDR3 extends over 14 amino acids. In DNA form, the CDR3 reads TGTGCCAGCAGCAGGGGTTTGGGACAGGAGACCCAGTACTTC. This gives the protein CASSRGLGQETQYF.

By share, this clone ranks as medium-sized (0.01 to 0.1%). V is TRBV4-2 and J is TRBJ2-3, with 7 positions matching TRBD2. Germline CDR1 is LGHNA and CDR2 is YNFKEQ. This CDR3 has 13 residues. Trimming removed 0 bases from V and 8 bases from J; junction bases left unmatched: 2. The chain's CDR3 is CASSQEGGTTQYF. The CDR3 DNA reads as TGTGCCAGCAGCCAAGAGGGGGGGACTACGCAGTATTTT.

The chain carries TRBV5-6 and TRBJ1-2; no clear D. Germline lookup yields CDR1 SGHDT and CDR2 YYEEEE. The ends were cut back, 0 bases at V and 2 bases at J, with 5 bases in the middle. This CDR3 is 13 amino acids long. DNA for the CDR3: TGTGCCAGCAGCTTGGTGGAGAACTATGGCTACACCTTC. This translates into CASSLVENYGYTF.

V usage is TRBV28 and J usage is TRBJ2-1; perhaps TRBD1 as D (5 bases). The CDR3 is 13 residues long. The germline V gene has CDR1 MDHEN and CDR2 SYDVKM. Trimming stripped 4 bases from V and 5 bases from J, with 9 bases between. This CDR3 reads CASSWGLHNEQFF. The CDR3 DNA is TGTGCCAGCAGTTGGGGCCTGCACAATGAGCAGTTCTTC.

The table lists this clone with a few counts. The chain links TRBV30 to TRBJ2-2, with D perhaps given as TRBD1 or TRBD2 (5 bases each). Trimming removed 3 bases from V and 6 bases from J, with 20 bases in between. CDR1 and CDR2 from the germline V gene are GTSNPN and SVGIG (reference sequence). This CDR3 spans 16 amino acids. CDR3 loop: CAWRSAPGREAGELFF. The CDR3 DNA is TGTGCCTGGAGAAGTGCGCCGGGACGGGAAGCCGGGGAGCTGTTTTTT.

V gene TRBV10-1 combines with J gene TRBJ2-7, with a possible D match to TRBD1 (6 bases). Looked up from germline, CDR1 is WNHNN and CDR2 is SYGVQD (reference sequence). The CDR3 extends over 16 amino acids. The V end lost 11 bases, the J end lost 0 bases, and 23 bases lay between the germline ends. CDR3 DNA: TGCGCCGGAACGCCAACAGGGAGTCGGAGCTCCTACGAGCAGTACTTC. Translated: CAGTPTGSRSSYEQYF.

This clone has just one count. This sequence joins TRBV2 and TRBJ1-1; 10 positions match TRBD1. The CDR3 runs to 14 residues. Per germline, CDR1 SNHLY and CDR2 FYNNEI. V lost 6 bases to trimming and J lost 5 bases; unmatched junction nucleotides: 6. CDR3 residues: CASSLGQGSTEAFF. The CDR3 coding sequence is TGTGCCAGCAGCCTGGGACAGGGGAGTACTGAAGCTTTCTTT.

This rearrangement joins TRBV5-1 to TRBJ1-3; TRBD1 matches 9 bases. J lost 7 bases, V lost 3 bases, and 8 bases had no gene match. The germline gives CDR1 SGHRS, CDR2 YFSETQ. The CDR3 is 15 amino acids. Here the CDR3 DNA reads TGCGCCAGCAGCTCCGATCCCGGGACAGGGAACACCATATATTTT. It codes for CASSSDPGTGNTIYF.

The rearrangement uses TRBV7-2 and TRBJ2-3; D ambiguous. The CDR3 spans 11 residues. Trimming took off 3 bases at V and 6 bases at J, with 4 bases between the two ends. Germline V gives CDR1 SGHTA, CDR2 FQGNSA. The CDR3 coding sequence is TGTGCCAGCAGCTTGTGGGATACGCAGTATTTT. It specifies CASSLWDTQYF.

This clone was counted once. This chain links TRBV7-2 with TRBJ2-2; no definite D call. Trimming left V 2 bases short and J 6 bases short, with 7 bases between. The CDR3 is 13 residues long. Germline assignment: CDR1 SGHTA and CDR2 FQGNSA. CDR3 amino acids: CASSLLESGELFF. The CDR3 DNA reads as TGTGCCAGCAGCTTACTGGAGTCCGGGGAGCTGTTTTTT.

This clone occurred a few times. The chain employs TRBV2 and TRBJ1-1; 10 nucleotides match TRBD1. The J segment lost 5 bases and the V segment lost 7 bases, leaving 7 bases of the junction unmatched. This CDR3 spans 14 amino acids. Germline V lookup: CDR1 SNHLY, CDR2 FYNNEI. DNA for the CDR3: TGTGCCAGCATATGGGACAGGGGAGATACTGAAGCTTTCTTT. Its protein product is CASIWDRGDTEAFF.

The chain employs TRBV2 and TRBJ1-2, with no clear D. CDR3 size: 11 residues. Trimming left V 6 bases short and J 2 bases short, with 4 bases between. Germline V gives CDR1 SNHLY, CDR2 FYNNEI. The CDR3 DNA reads as TGTGCCAGCAGGGACAACTATGGCTACACCTTC. Residues: CASRDNYGYTF.

In this sample, this clone turned up a few times. This chain joins TRBV6-5 and TRBJ2-3, with TRBD1 as a possible D gene (6 bases). The V end was cut by 11 bases, the J end by 2 bases, with 11 bases between. Germline values: CDR1 MNHEY, CDR2 SVGAGI. This CDR3 comprises 12 residues. The CDR3 spells CASRGNTDTQYF. In nucleotides, the CDR3 is TGTGCCTCCAGGGGAAACACAGATACGCAGTATTTT.

The chain employs TRBV2 and TRBJ1-2; weak D call: TRBD1 (6 bases). Germline-derived CDR1 and CDR2 are SNHLY and FYNNEI. The CDR3 runs 18 residues. V lost 6 bases and J lost 4, with 27 bases in between. The CDR3 is CASSSPPAAPHRAYGYTF. The CDR3, as DNA: TGTGCCAGCAGCTCGCCGCCCGCCGCTCCCCACAGGGCCTATGGCTACACCTTC. The full variable domain, rest sourced from reference TRBV2 and TRBJ1-2, is EPEVTQTPSHQVTQMGQEVILRCVPISNHLYFYWYRQILGQKVEFLVSFYNNEISEKSEIFDDQFSVERPDGSNFTLKIRSTKLEDSAMYFCASSSPPAAPHRAYGYTFGSGTRLTVV.

V gene TRBV30 combines with J gene TRBJ2-1, with a possible D match to TRBD1 (5 bases). The ends were cut back, 4 bases at V and 3 bases at J, with 13 bases in the middle. This CDR3 region has 14 residues. CDR1 is GTSNPN and CDR2 is SVGIG in the germline V gene (reference sequence). CDR3 amino acids: CAWTQALHYNEQFF. The CDR3 region has the DNA TGTGCCTGGACACAGGCCCTGCACTACAATGAGCAGTTCTTC. The variable domain in full, completed from reference TRBV30 and TRBJ2-1, reads SQTIHQWPATLVQPVGSPLSLECTVEGTSNPNLYWYRQAAGRGLQLLFYSVGIGQISSEVPQNLSASRPQDRQFILSSKKLLLSDSGFYLCAWTQALHYNEQFFGPGTRLTVL.

CDR3 bases: TGTGCCACCTACAGGGATGGAAACACCATATATTTT. Translated: CATYRDGNTIYF. V usage is TRBV6-6 and J usage is TRBJ1-3; D is perhaps TRBD1 (6 bases). The germline CDR1 and CDR2 sequences are MNHNY and SVGAGI (reference sequence). V lost 10 bases, J lost 3 bases, and 10 bases lay in between. This CDR3 is 12 amino acids long.

The chain joins TRBV6-5 to TRBJ2-1, with 8 bases identical to TRBD1. The germline V gene encodes CDR1 MNHEY and CDR2 SVGAGI. J gave up 11 bases and V 0 bases, and 12 bases lay outside the gene matches. The CDR3 is made up of 16 amino acids. The CDR3 protein is CASSYSPGGVGPKQFF. The CDR3 nucleotides read TGTGCCAGCAGTTACTCGCCAGGGGGCGTGGGGCCAAAGCAGTTCTTC.

This clone was seen a handful of times. The chain couples TRBV28 to TRBJ2-7; perhaps D is TRBD1 or TRBD2 (5 bases each). This CDR3 region has 16 residues. V was clipped by 7 bases and J by 2 bases, with 21 bases between them. Germline CDR1 is MDHEN and CDR2 is SYDVKM. CDR3 in DNA: TGTGCCAGCAACCCAGGGCCCTGGGGGTCTCCCTACGAGCAGTACTTC. It codes for CASNPGPWGSPYEQYF.

The CDR3 reads CASSFMGGRQETQYF. The CDR3 DNA reads TGCGCCAGCAGCTTTATGGGGGGCCGCCAAGAGACCCAGTACTTC. This chain uses TRBV5-1 with TRBJ2-5; D may correspond to TRBD1 or TRBD2 (6 bases each). This CDR3 contains 15 residues. The V end lost 2 bases, the J end lost 1 base, and 12 bases lay between the germline ends. CDR1 SGHRS and CDR2 YFSETQ come from the germline V gene.

The J gene is TRBJ1-2, the V gene TRBV29-1; the D is unclear. This CDR3 contains 13 residues. CDR1 is SQVTM and CDR2 is ANQGSEA in the germline V gene. V lost 5 bases and J lost 0, with 10 bases in between. The CDR3 protein is CSVPGGANYGYTF. CDR3 coding DNA: TGCAGCGTTCCAGGAGGAGCTAACTATGGCTACACCTTC.

In regard to this clone: One end of the junction fails to match germline, which may point to a read error. The V and J genes are TRBV19 and TRBJ2-7; possibly TRBD2 for D (5 bases). CDR3 length equals 14 residues. Germline CDR1 is LNHDA and CDR2 is SQIVND (reference sequence). CDR3: CTSSIDGFSGGQYF. CDR3 nucleotides: TGTACCAGTAGTATAGATGGTTTTTCCGGAGGGCAGTACTTC.

The V call is TRBV28, the J call TRBJ2-1; D not certain. CDR3 length: 14 residues. Trimming removed 5 bases at V and 10 bases at J, with 18 bases between. Germline values: CDR1 MDHEN, CDR2 SYDVKM. CDR3 DNA sequence: TGTGCCAGCAGTCTAAACCCTCCGGGTCGCGAGCAGTTCTTC. It encodes CASSLNPPGREQFF.

The gene calls are TRBV28 and TRBJ2-7; possible D gene TRBD2, 6 bases. Germline CDR1 and CDR2: MDHEN and SYDVKM. The CDR3 length is 15 residues. V lost 2 bases and J lost 7, with 18 bases in between. CDR3 nucleotides: TGTGCCAGCAGTTTAGTCCACGGGGGTTCTTCTGAGCAGTACTTC. It specifies CASSLVHGGSSEQYF.

As DNA, the CDR3 is TGTGCCAGCAGCCAGGGCCCAACAGAGACCCAGTACTTC. Residues: CASSQGPTETQYF. The gene calls are TRBV5-4 and TRBJ2-5; a possible D gene is TRBD1 (5 bases). Deletions cut 4 bases from V and 4 bases from J, with 11 bases between. Germline V gene sequence: CDR1 SGHNT, CDR2 YYREEE (reference sequence). The CDR3 is made up of 13 amino acids.

The V and J genes are TRBV7-2 and TRBJ2-7; D not resolved. Germline V gene sequence: CDR1 SGHTA, CDR2 FQGNSA. The ends were cut back, 0 bases at V and 2 bases at J, with 5 bases in the middle. This CDR3 has 13 amino acids. The CDR3 DNA reads TGTGCCAGCAGCTTAGCCTGGACCTACGAGCAGTACTTC. Encoded protein: CASSLAWTYEQYF.

The chain has TRBV7-6 and TRBJ2-5; D may correspond to TRBD1 or TRBD2 (5 bases each). The CDR3 is 14 residues long. Germline loops: CDR1 SGHVS, CDR2 FNYEAQ. Trimming removed 5 bases at V and 2 bases at J, with 12 bases between. CDR3 sequence reads: CASSLRDDQETQYF. CDR3 DNA: TGTGCCAGCAGCCTCCGGGACGATCAAGAGACCCAGTACTTC.

About this clone itself: The sample contains more than one DNA sequence encoding this CDR3. V gene TRBV4-3 combines with J gene TRBJ2-1; 14 positions agree with TRBD2. Germline V gives CDR1 LGHNA, CDR2 YSLEER. This CDR3 comprises 16 residues. The trim removed 0 bases at V and 8 bases at J, leaving 3 bases unmatched. CDR3 DNA: TGCGCCAGCAGCCAAGAAGGGACTAGCGGGAGCCATGAGCAGTTCTTC. Amino acid sequence: CASSQEGTSGSHEQFF.